Below, 27 T cell receptor beta chains from the same sample are listed, as sequenced in a study of cytomegalovirus exposure and HLA in healthy donors. Repertoires were generated with immunoSEQ multiplex PCR, while TCRdb's copy carries only in-frame clones and drops some. The sample includes 150,000 to 250,000 clones, roughly 81% of them seen just once. Sequencing used PBMCs. These receptors all come from a woman in her 30s in good health and CMV-seronegative.

This clone was recorded only once. This chain connects TRBV4-1 to TRBJ1-3; D gene ambiguous. V shed 5 bases and J shed 1 base, with 9 bases lying between them. The CDR3 runs 14 residues. The germline V gene has CDR1 MGHRA and CDR2 YSYEKL. In DNA form, the CDR3 reads TGCGCCAGCAGCTACGACAATTCTGGAAACACCATATATTTT. This sequence encodes CASSYDNSGNTIYF.

The rearrangement joins TRBV28 to TRBJ2-7; D is perhaps TRBD1 (6 bases). Looked up from germline, CDR1 is MDHEN and CDR2 is SYDVKM. Between the trimmed V and J ends, which lost 6 bases and 4 bases, there was a span of 22 bases. This CDR3 is 16 amino acids long. In nucleotides, the CDR3 is TGTGCCAGCAGGATCCCCCTCCGGGGCAGGGGATACGAGCAGTACTTC. It yields the protein CASRIPLRGRGYEQYF.

The CDR3 bases are TGTGCCAGCGGACTTCCAGGGGCCACGAGCAATCAGCCCCAGCATTTT. Translation: CASGLPGATSNQPQHF. The J gene is TRBJ1-5, the V gene TRBV27; TRBD1 might be the D (6 bases). The CDR3 is made up of 16 amino acids. The germline gives CDR1 MNHEY, CDR2 SMNVEV (reference sequence). V was shortened by 8 bases and J by 1 base, with 18 bases between the two germline ends.

This clone has more than one count but fewer than ten. The chain recombines TRBV7-8 with TRBJ1-5; possible D gene TRBD1, 6 bases. The CDR3 covers 16 residues. Germline V lookup: CDR1 SGHVS, CDR2 FQNEAQ. With 1 base removed from V and 0 bases from J, the gap between germline ends came to 10 bases. This CDR3 is CASSLEGDYSNQPQHF. The CDR3 DNA reads TGTGCCAGCAGCTTAGAGGGGGACTATAGCAATCAGCCCCAGCATTTT.

The chain is built from TRBV7-3 and TRBJ2-2; 9 nucleotides match TRBD2. In germline, CDR1 is SGHTA, CDR2 FQGTGA. After removal of 4 bases from V and 4 bases from J, the junction contained 10 bases not matched to a gene. This CDR3 has 17 amino acids. DNA of the CDR3: TGTGCCAGCAGCTCTACTGGGGGACTAGCCTTCACCGGGGAGCTGTTTTTT. Its translation is CASSSTGGLAFTGELFF.

The V gene is TRBV6-6, the J gene TRBJ1-2; 9 bases map to TRBD1. CDR3 length: 14 amino acids. V lost 5 bases, J lost 7 bases, and 8 bases stayed unmatched. The germline gives CDR1 MNHNY, CDR2 SVGAGI (reference sequence). This CDR3 reads CASSPTGGPGGYTF. CDR3 sequence (DNA): TGTGCCAGCAGTCCAACAGGGGGCCCAGGTGGCTACACCTTC.

The chain has TRBV11-2 and TRBJ2-5, with D possibly matching TRBD2 (5 bases). The CDR3 has 16 residues. V was trimmed by 1 base and J by 8 bases, leaving 20 bases between them. Germline CDR1 SGHAT, CDR2 FQNNGV. CDR3: CASSLVSDFPRGTQYF. For the CDR3, the DNA is TGTGCCAGCAGCTTAGTCTCGGACTTCCCACGAGGAACCCAGTACTTC.

This clone turned up a few times. J is TRBJ1-2 and V is TRBV5-5, with TRBD1 as a possible D gene (6 bases). Trimming pared 5 bases from V and 2 bases from J, leaving 13 bases between. CDR3 length: 14 amino acids. Germline V lookup: CDR1 SGHKS, CDR2 YYEKEE (reference sequence). This CDR3 reads CASSSVQGNYGYTF. The CDR3 DNA is TGTGCCAGCAGTTCGGTACAGGGAAACTATGGCTACACCTTC.

Here the CDR3 reads CASSVGVGGSPLHF. CDR3 DNA: TGTGCCAGCAGTGTGGGTGTGGGGGGATCACCCCTCCACTTT. The chain links TRBV28 to TRBJ1-6; D is possibly TRBD1 (5 bases). Trimming cost V 5 bases and J 10 bases, with 15 bases left between them. Germline CDR1 is MDHEN and CDR2 is SYDVKM. The CDR3 has 14 amino acids.

The chain uses TRBV27 and TRBJ1-1; 8 bases fit TRBD1. V shed 7 bases and J 8 bases; nucleotides not matched to a gene: 3. Germline CDR1 and CDR2: MNHEY and SMNVEV (reference sequence). The CDR3 consists of 11 residues. The DNA of the CDR3 is TGTGCCAGCAAAAGGACAGGGGAAGCTTTCTTT. Its protein product is CASKRTGEAFF.

The chain joins TRBV9 to TRBJ2-2; TRBD1 agrees at 8 bases. The CDR3 runs to 14 residues. The ends lost 3 bases at V and 5 bases at J; junction bases unmatched: 3. The germline gives CDR1 SGDLS, CDR2 YYNGEE. CDR3 sequence reads: CASSARTGTGELFF. The CDR3 DNA is TGTGCCAGCAGCGCGCGGACAGGGACCGGGGAGCTGTTTTTT.

The chain couples TRBV2 to TRBJ1-2, with D unclear. The ends were cut back, 3 bases at V and 4 bases at J, with 12 bases in the middle. The CDR3 is 14 residues long. Germline loops: CDR1 SNHLY, CDR2 FYNNEI. CDR3 in DNA: TGTGCCAGCAGTGAGCAGGACGGGAGCTATGGCTACACCTTC. Translation gives CASSEQDGSYGYTF.

This clone was detected only once. This chain links TRBV2 with TRBJ1-1; D is uncertain. This CDR3 is built from 15 residues. Germline loops: CDR1 SNHLY, CDR2 FYNNEI. Trimming shortened V by 7 bases and J by 0 bases, and 15 bases separated the two germline ends. CDR3 coding DNA: TGTGCCAGCATCAGAGAGGGATTGATGAACACTGAAGCTTTCTTT. Amino acids: CASIREGLMNTEAFF.

J is TRBJ2-5 and V is TRBV9, with TRBD2 matching 8 bases. V lost 1 base, J lost 5 bases, and 1 base stayed unmatched. Looked up from germline, CDR1 is SGDLS and CDR2 is YYNGEE. CDR3 size: 13 residues. The CDR3 spells CASSVPGGETQYF. CDR3 coding DNA: TGTGCCAGCAGCGTACCGGGAGGGGAGACCCAGTACTTC. The full variable domain, completed using reference TRBV9 and TRBJ2-5, is DSGVTQTPKHLITATGQRVTLRCSPRSGDLSVYWYQQSLDQGLQFLIQYYNGEERAKGNILERFSAQQFPDLHSELNLSSLELGDSALYFCASSVPGGETQYFGPGTRLLVL.

The chain carries TRBV2 and TRBJ2-1, with D possibly being TRBD2 (6 bases). The CDR3 spans 15 residues. V was trimmed by 9 bases and J by 0 bases, leaving 15 bases between them. Per germline, CDR1 SNHLY and CDR2 FYNNEI. CDR3 nucleotides: TGTGCCAGTCTGGGAGGCTCCCACTCCTACAATGAGCAGTTCTTC. Amino acids: CASLGGSHSYNEQFF. The full variable domain, completed using reference TRBV2 and TRBJ2-1, is EPEVTQTPSHQVTQMGQEVILRCVPISNHLYFYWYRQILGQKVEFLVSFYNNEISEKSEIFDDQFSVERPDGSNFTLKIRSTKLEDSAMYFCASLGGSHSYNEQFFGPGTRLTVL.

This chain links TRBV18 with TRBJ1-5, with TRBD1 matching over 7 bases. Germline trimming cut 3 bases from V and 4 bases from J; bases unmatched to any gene: 9. The CDR3 runs to 16 residues. Germline V gives CDR1 KGHSH, CDR2 LQKENI. CDR3 loop: CASSPFAGGRNQPQHF. The CDR3 DNA sequence: TGTGCCAGCTCACCTTTTGCAGGGGGTAGGAATCAGCCCCAGCATTTT.

J is TRBJ1-1 and V is TRBV5-5; D unclear. The CDR3 is 14 residues long. V lost 1 base, J lost 1 base, and 8 bases lay in between. CDR1 is SGHKS, CDR2 YYEKEE, per germline (reference sequence). CDR3 nucleotide sequence: TGTGCCAGCAGCTTGTGGCAATCGAACACTGAAGCTTTCTTT. Its protein is CASSLWQSNTEAFF.

This clone rates as medium-sized (0.01 to 0.1%). The chain uses TRBV6-1 and TRBJ1-2; perhaps TRBD1 as D (6 bases). CDR1 and CDR2 (germline): MNHNS, SASEGT. The V gene lost 2 bases and the J gene lost 8 bases, with 12 bases spanning the gap. The CDR3 runs 13 residues. The DNA for the CDR3 is TGTGCCAGCAGTGAATCGGACAGTGAAGGCTACACCTTC. Its protein product is CASSESDSEGYTF.

The table lists this clone with a count of one. The chain combines TRBV6-5 with TRBJ2-5; D is possibly TRBD1 (6 bases). Trimming took 2 bases from V and 5 from J, leaving 15 bases between them. The germline V gene has CDR1 MNHEY and CDR2 SVGAGI. There are 15 residues in the CDR3. CDR3 DNA sequence: TGTGCCAGCAGTTACATGGGGGAGAGGGGGGAGACCCAGTACTTC. Protein: CASSYMGERGETQYF.

V is TRBV18 and J is TRBJ2-5, with 11 bases fitting TRBD2. The V gene end was trimmed by 3 bases and the J gene end by 8 bases; junction bases not matched to a gene: 2. The CDR3 is 13 amino acids. Germline CDR1 KGHSH, CDR2 LQKENI. The CDR3 DNA reads as TGTGCCAGCTCACCCGGGACTAGCGGTACCCAGTACTTC. Translation gives CASSPGTSGTQYF.

The chain employs TRBV29-1 and TRBJ2-2; 11 positions agree with TRBD2. The CDR3 length is 15 residues. CDR1 is SQVTM and CDR2 is ANQGSEA in the germline V gene. Trimming took 4 bases from V and 4 from J; bases not matched to a gene: 5. CDR3 loop: CSVARTSGPTGELFF. As DNA, the CDR3 is TGCAGCGTTGCCAGGACTAGCGGGCCCACCGGGGAGCTGTTTTTT.

The chain employs TRBV6-6 and TRBJ1-3; D call uncertain. V was trimmed by 1 base and J by 4 bases, leaving 14 bases between them. CDR1 and CDR2 (germline): MNHNY, SVGAGI (reference sequence). This CDR3 spans 16 amino acids. CDR3 amino acids: CASSYWSGGSGNTIYF. The CDR3 DNA reads as TGTGCCAGCAGTTACTGGTCAGGAGGCAGCGGAAACACCATATATTTT.

The rearrangement links TRBV9 to TRBJ2-1, with 9 nucleotides matching TRBD1. Germline loops: CDR1 SGDLS, CDR2 YYNGEE. The CDR3 contains 15 residues. Losses at the gene ends were 0 bases for V and 7 bases for J; bases not matched to a gene: 5. The CDR3 sequence is CASSVGDRDGNEQFF. CDR3 coding DNA: TGTGCCAGCAGCGTAGGGGACAGGGATGGTAATGAGCAGTTCTTC.

This sequence joins TRBV9 and TRBJ2-2; 8 bases map to TRBD2. Trimming took 4 bases from V and 6 from J; bases not matched to a gene: 5. Germline values: CDR1 SGDLS, CDR2 YYNGEE. This CDR3 contains 14 residues. The CDR3 here is CASSRSGEAGELFF. The CDR3, as DNA: TGTGCCAGCAGCCGTAGCGGGGAAGCCGGGGAGCTGTTTTTT. The complete variable domain, with remaining parts taken from reference TRBV9 and TRBJ2-2, reads DSGVTQTPKHLITATGQRVTLRCSPRSGDLSVYWYQQSLDQGLQFLIQYYNGEERAKGNILERFSAQQFPDLHSELNLSSLELGDSALYFCASSRSGEAGELFFGEGSRLTVL.

The chain links TRBV18 to TRBJ1-5; 10 nucleotides agree with TRBD1. The CDR3 totals 15 residues. Trimming took 3 bases from V and 7 from J; bases not matched to a gene: 6. Germline CDR1 and CDR2: KGHSH and LQKENI. CDR3 DNA sequence: TGTGCCAGCTCACCCGACAGGGGGCTTGAGCAGCCCCAGCATTTT. This encodes CASSPDRGLEQPQHF.

V usage is TRBV5-5 and J usage is TRBJ2-7, with TRBD1 identical over 10 bases. The CDR3 covers 16 residues. V was pared by 3 bases and J by 2 bases, with 8 bases of the junction left unmatched. Germline CDR1 and CDR2: SGHKS and YYEKEE (reference sequence). The CDR3: CASSWNTGTGAYEQYF. The CDR3 DNA reads TGTGCCAGCAGCTGGAACACCGGGACAGGGGCCTACGAGCAGTACTTC.

The V gene is TRBV11-2, the J gene TRBJ2-7; 8 positions agree with TRBD1. Per the germline V gene, CDR1 is SGHAT and CDR2 is FQNNGV. J lost 3 bases, V lost 4 bases, and 11 bases had no gene match. This CDR3 has 16 residues. CDR3: CASSSLIGDRYYEQYF. CDR3 DNA sequence: TGTGCCAGCAGCTCCCTAATCGGGGACAGGTACTACGAGCAGTACTTC.